Following are 30 T cell receptor beta chains from one sample sequenced in a study of OX40 agonist ivuxolimab in advanced cancers. Sequenced by immunoSEQ multiplex PCR; TCRdb stores in-frame clones only, minus some. In the table there are under 90,000 clones, approximately 80% of which are singletons. The sample here was CD4+ or CD8+ T cells sorted from blood, taken in a trial of the OX40 agonist ivuxolimab. These receptors came from an adult with an advanced solid tumor such as melanoma, head and neck, liver or kidney cancer.

The CDR3 region is CASRRDREASYEQYF. CDR3 bases: TGTGCCAGCCGACGAGACAGGGAGGCCTCCTACGAGCAGTACTTC. The chain has TRBV27 and TRBJ2-7, with a weak D call TRBD1 (7 bases). CDR3 length: 15 amino acids. Trimming left V 8 bases short and J 0 bases short, with 17 bases between. CDR1 and CDR2 (germline): MNHEY, SMNVEV (reference sequence).

This clone was detected only a few times. V usage is TRBV18 and J usage is TRBJ1-4; D is perhaps TRBD1 (5 bases). CDR3 length: 17 residues. V lost 2 bases and J 4 bases, leaving 17 bases between the germline ends. CDR1 is KGHSH and CDR2 is LQKENI in the germline V gene. CDR3 loop: CASSPWTQPGGNEKLFF. The CDR3 DNA sequence: TGTGCCAGCTCACCATGGACGCAACCTGGGGGTAATGAAAAACTGTTTTTT. The whole variable domain, remainder taken from reference TRBV18 and TRBJ1-4, is NAGVMQNPRHLVRRRGQEARLRCSPMKGHSHVYWYRQLPEEGLKFMVYLQKENIIDESGMPKERFSAEFPKEGPSILRIQQVVRGDSAAYFCASSPWTQPGGNEKLFFGSGTQLSVL.

CDR3 sequence: CASRGDTSVRQETQYF. The CDR3 region has the DNA TGCGCCAGCAGAGGTGACACTTCGGTGAGGCAAGAGACCCAGTACTTC. The rearrangement links TRBV5-1 to TRBJ2-5; D is ambiguous. This CDR3 is 16 amino acids long. The V end lost 5 bases, the J end lost 2 bases, and 19 bases lay between the germline ends. Germline CDR1 and CDR2: SGHRS and YFSETQ.

This chain links TRBV15 with TRBJ1-2; TRBD1 matches at 7 bases. There are 14 residues in the CDR3. Germline V gene data show CDR1 as LNHNV and CDR2 as YYDKDF (reference sequence). The ends lost 1 base at V and 8 bases at J; junction bases unmatched: 7. The DNA of the CDR3 is TGTGCCACCAGCAGAGGACAGGGACAGAAGGGCTACACCTTC. Residues: CATSRGQGQKGYTF.

The V call is TRBV2, the J call TRBJ1-5; possibly TRBD1 for D (5 bases). Germline-derived CDR1 and CDR2 are SNHLY and FYNNEI. This CDR3 has 15 amino acids. The V and J ends lost 2 bases and 4 bases respectively, with 12 bases between them. CDR3 region: CASSELRQRNQPQHF. The CDR3, as DNA: TGTGCCAGCAGTGAACTCCGACAGCGTAATCAGCCCCAGCATTTT.

The chain links TRBV18 to TRBJ2-7; the D is unclear. This CDR3 contains 14 residues. Germline V gives CDR1 KGHSH, CDR2 LQKENI. V was cut by 1 base and J by 2 bases, with 9 bases left in between. For the CDR3, the DNA is TGTGCCAGCTCACCACTAAGAGACACCTACGAGCAGTACTTC. It is translated as CASSPLRDTYEQYF.

The chain employs TRBV6-1 and TRBJ2-1; D is undetermined. The CDR3 has 11 residues. From germline, CDR1 is MNHNS and CDR2 SASEGT. The germline V and J ends were trimmed by 8 bases and 7 bases, with 9 bases remaining between them. The CDR3 loop reads CASHRVNEQFF. Written as DNA, the CDR3 is TGTGCCAGCCACCGGGTGAATGAGCAGTTCTTC.

CDR3 sequence: CASSPQKYNEQFF. The CDR3 DNA follows: TGTGCCAGCTCACCACAGAAGTACAATGAGCAGTTCTTC. The rearrangement uses TRBV18 and TRBJ2-1; D gene unclear. CDR3 size: 13 residues. V lost 1 base and J lost 4, with 5 bases in between. CDR1 is KGHSH and CDR2 is LQKENI in the germline V gene.

The chain combines TRBV2 with TRBJ2-5; no firm D call. Germline CDR1 is SNHLY and CDR2 is FYNNEI. The CDR3 consists of 11 residues. The germline V and J ends were trimmed by 10 bases and 3 bases, with 9 bases remaining between them. As DNA, the CDR3 is TGTGCCACTCGCCGGGAAGAGACCCAGTACTTC. Its translation is CATRREETQYF. Looking up the rest from reference TRBV2 and TRBJ2-5 gives the full variable domain: EPEVTQTPSHQVTQMGQEVILRCVPISNHLYFYWYRQILGQKVEFLVSFYNNEISEKSEIFDDQFSVERPDGSNFTLKIRSTKLEDSAMYFCATRREETQYFGPGTRLLVL.

The V gene is TRBV19, the J gene TRBJ2-2; D is possibly TRBD1 (6 bases). Germline values: CDR1 LNHDA, CDR2 SQIVND (reference sequence). Trimming shortened V by 6 bases and J by 2 bases, and 19 bases separated the two germline ends. The CDR3 length is 17 residues. The CDR3 DNA sequence: TGTGCCAGTAGCCCTATGGGGGCAGGGGTTAACACCGGGGAGCTGTTTTTT. As protein: CASSPMGAGVNTGELFF.

The V call is TRBV6-5, the J call TRBJ2-1, with D perhaps TRBD2 (5 bases). The CDR3 loop spans 15 amino acids. Trimming shortened V by 6 bases and J by 2 bases, and 14 bases separated the two germline ends. Germline values: CDR1 MNHEY, CDR2 SVGAGI. The chain's CDR3 is CASSKSGKPYNEQFF. The CDR3 DNA is TGTGCCAGCAGCAAATCGGGGAAACCCTACAATGAGCAGTTCTTC.

The chain has TRBV5-1 and TRBJ1-4; a possible D gene is TRBD1 (6 bases). Trimming removed 5 bases at V and 6 bases at J, with 14 bases between. CDR1 is SGHRS, CDR2 YFSETQ, per germline. The CDR3 runs 14 residues. As DNA, the CDR3 is TGCGCCAGCAGACCCGGGGACAACCATGAAAAACTGTTTTTT. Amino acids: CASRPGDNHEKLFF.

This clone was seen once. The gene calls are TRBV27 and TRBJ2-5; 8 bases match TRBD2. The end of the DNA is better explained by TRBJ2-7, so the J call may be wrong. The germline gives CDR1 MNHEY, CDR2 SMNVEV (reference sequence). This CDR3 is 15 amino acids long. CDR3 residues: CASSSLSGGAYEQYF. CDR3 coding DNA: TGTGCCAGCAGTTCCCTCAGCGGGGGAGCCTACGAGCAGTACTTC.

The chain combines TRBV2 with TRBJ1-2; 8 bases map to TRBD1. Germline CDR1 SNHLY, CDR2 FYNNEI. After removal of 11 bases from V and 4 bases from J, the junction contained 6 bases not matched to a gene. The CDR3 sequence is 12 residues long. CDR3 bases: TGTGCCTCCTCCCAGGGGGCCTATGGCTACACCTTC. Protein sequence: CASSQGAYGYTF.

V gene TRBV21-1 combines with J gene TRBJ2-6; the table's D call, TRBD1, has no DNA check behind it. TRBV21-1 is tagged as a pseudogene. The CDR3 totals 18 residues. CDR3 residues: CASSKALTGPSGANVLTF. CDR3 bases: TGTGCCAGCAGCAAAGCGCTAACAGGTCCCTCTGGGGCCAACGTCCTGACTTTC.

This clone was picked up one time. The chain links TRBV5-1 to TRBJ1-2; D is possibly TRBD1 (5 bases). The CDR3 sequence is 13 residues long. V dropped 3 bases and J dropped 4 bases, with 10 bases sitting between them. Germline V lookup: CDR1 SGHRS, CDR2 YFSETQ. CDR3 bases: TGCGCCAGCAGCTCCGACGGGGGCTATGGCTACACCTTC. It translates to CASSSDGGYGYTF.

The chain carries TRBV5-4 and TRBJ1-1; weak D call: TRBD1 (6 bases). With 4 bases removed from V and 3 bases from J, the gap between germline ends came to 19 bases. The CDR3 length is 16 residues. Germline loops: CDR1 SGHNT, CDR2 YYREEE (reference sequence). CDR3 in DNA: TGTGCCAGCAGCCGATCCTCTCAGGGGTTGGACACTGAAGCTTTCTTT. This gives the protein CASSRSSQGLDTEAFF.

The chain is built from TRBV6-6 and TRBJ1-2, with 10 bases lining up with TRBD1. Germline trimming cut 7 bases from V and 6 bases from J; bases unmatched to any gene: 11. This CDR3 has 15 residues. Germline loops: CDR1 MNHNY, CDR2 SVGAGI (reference sequence). CDR3 loop: CASIARGQGVNGYTF. CDR3 DNA sequence: TGTGCCAGCATCGCTAGAGGACAGGGGGTAAATGGCTACACCTTC.

This clone was observed a few times. This chain uses TRBV30 with TRBJ1-6; perhaps TRBD1 as D (5 bases). This CDR3 spans 13 amino acids. The V end was cut by 0 bases, the J end by 5 bases, with 5 bases between. CDR1 is GTSNPN, CDR2 SVGIG, per germline (reference sequence). Written as DNA, the CDR3 is TGTGCCTGGAGTGTGGGGGATAATTCACCCCTCCACTTT. As protein: CAWSVGDNSPLHF.

V usage is TRBV11-2 and J usage is TRBJ2-7, with 12 nucleotides matching TRBD2. Germline values: CDR1 SGHAT, CDR2 FQNNGV. CDR3 length: 18 amino acids. The junction had 12 bases not matched to a gene; V was cut back by 3 bases and J by 3 bases. The CDR3 bases are TGTGCCAGCAGCTTTAGACTAGCGGGGGCCAACCACCTCTACGAGCAGTACTTC. This sequence encodes CASSFRLAGANHLYEQYF.

The chain has TRBV19 and TRBJ2-3; D possibly corresponds to TRBD2 (6 bases). The V and J ends lost 6 bases and 5 bases respectively, with 15 bases between them. The CDR3 totals 14 residues. Germline loops: CDR1 LNHDA, CDR2 SQIVND (reference sequence). CDR3 coding DNA: TGTGCCAGTAGGGAGGGAGGACGTCAAGATACGCAGTATTTT. Translating gives CASREGGRQDTQYF.

The J gene is TRBJ1-4, the V gene TRBV19, with D maybe TRBD1 (6 bases). The CDR3 is 13 amino acids. Germline lookup yields CDR1 LNHDA and CDR2 SQIVND (reference sequence). V was clipped by 5 bases and J by 7 bases, with 11 bases between them. CDR3 nucleotide sequence: TGTGCCAGTAGTCTACAGGGCCCTGAAAAACTGTTTTTT. It is translated as CASSLQGPEKLFF.

The rearrangement links TRBV18 to TRBJ1-5; D perhaps matches TRBD1 (6 bases). The CDR3 length is 13 residues. With 8 bases removed from V and 3 bases from J, the gap between germline ends came to 11 bases. The germline V gene has CDR1 KGHSH and CDR2 LQKENI. The CDR3 region has the DNA TGTGCCAGCACGACAGGTAACAATCAGCCCCAGCATTTT. As protein: CASTTGNNQPQHF.

The chain carries TRBV2 and TRBJ2-3; TRBD1 or TRBD2 may be the D gene (5 bases each). Looked up from germline, CDR1 is SNHLY and CDR2 is FYNNEI. V was cut by 2 bases and J by 5 bases, with 14 bases left in between. This CDR3 comprises 15 residues. The CDR3 region is CASSERGADRDTQYF. The CDR3 DNA reads as TGTGCCAGCAGTGAACGAGGGGCTGATCGAGATACGCAGTATTTT.

The chain couples TRBV5-1 to TRBJ2-2, with 7 positions matching TRBD1. The CDR3 contains 15 residues. V trimming: 2 bases; J trimming: 4 bases; junction bases outside the gene matches: 5. Germline values: CDR1 SGHRS, CDR2 YFSETQ. CDR3 nucleotide sequence: TGCGCCAGCAGCTTAACAGGGGTAGGCACCGGGGAGCTGTTTTTT. Its protein product is CASSLTGVGTGELFF.

This clone was detected a few times. This chain joins TRBV27 and TRBJ2-4, with a weak D call TRBD2 (5 bases). The ends were cut back, 4 bases at V and 6 bases at J, with 13 bases in the middle. Germline V gives CDR1 MNHEY, CDR2 SMNVEV (reference sequence). This CDR3 comprises 14 residues. The CDR3 loop is CASSSAGLGNIQYF. The CDR3 DNA reads as TGTGCCAGCAGTTCGGCTGGACTGGGAAACATTCAGTACTTC.

The rearrangement joins TRBV11-2 to TRBJ2-2; unclear D gene. This CDR3 region has 13 residues. Germline loops: CDR1 SGHAT, CDR2 FQNNGV. V gave up 3 bases and J gave up 3 bases, with 5 bases separating them. The CDR3 bases are TGTGCCAGCAGCTTCCATTACACCGGGGAGCTGTTTTTT. It encodes CASSFHYTGELFF.

J is TRBJ2-5 and V is TRBV5-4; possible D gene TRBD1, 5 bases. The V gene lost 1 base and the J gene lost 5 bases, with 21 bases spanning the gap. Germline values: CDR1 SGHNT, CDR2 YYREEE (reference sequence). This CDR3 comprises 17 residues. The CDR3 nucleotides are TGTGCCAGCAGCTTGATCAGGGCTCCAATCCTAGAGGAGACCCAGTACTTC. It is translated as CASSLIRAPILEETQYF.

The rearrangement uses TRBV4-3 and TRBJ2-7, with D perhaps TRBD1 (6 bases). The CDR3 contains 15 residues. Germline CDR1 LGHNA, CDR2 YSLEER. Trimming cost V 0 bases and J 3 bases, with 12 bases left between them. The CDR3 nucleotides read TGCGCCAGCAGCCAAGATCAGGGGTGGGACTACGAGCAGTACTTC. Translation gives CASSQDQGWDYEQYF.

The V and J genes are TRBV18 and TRBJ1-1; maybe TRBD1 (5 bases). This CDR3 has 14 amino acids. Germline CDR1 reads KGHSH; CDR2 reads LQKENI. The V end lost 1 base, the J end lost 0 bases, and 6 bases lay between the germline ends. The chain's CDR3 is CASSPQGMNTEAFF. In DNA, the CDR3 is TGTGCCAGCTCACCACAGGGGATGAACACTGAAGCTTTCTTT. Based on the CDR3 plus reference TRBV18 and TRBJ1-1, the full variable domain is NAGVMQNPRHLVRRRGQEARLRCSPMKGHSHVYWYRQLPEEGLKFMVYLQKENIIDESGMPKERFSAEFPKEGPSILRIQQVVRGDSAAYFCASSPQGMNTEAFFGQGTRLTVV.